Sequencing of this T cell receptor (beta chain) was carried out in a study of T cell responses to AZD1222 COVID-19 vaccine. The study's findings and limits: Of spike-specific TCRs, nearly half reportedly target regions left unmutated in variants. After the peak T cell response, and only then, were repertoires sampled. Among vaccine-associated CD4 TCRs, coverage spanned spike, with dominance at 160-218 and 743-854.

The CDR3 has 14 residues. Germline values: CDR1 SQVTM, CDR2 ANQGSEA. V was clipped by 7 bases and J by 6 bases; unmatched bases: 10. Second-dose recipients at about 4 or about 12 weeks were treated as one pooled group. Sequenced by immunoSEQ multiplex PCR; TCRdb stores in-frame clones only, minus some. The sample shows some 81,000 clones, 80% to 90% of them seen only once. This clone was observed a few times. As yet, its antigen is unknown. The receptor comes from an adult who received the AZD1222 COVID-19 vaccine. The sample consisted of peripheral blood, taken 28 days after the second AZD1222 dose. The chain has TRBV29-1 and TRBJ2-1; 9 nucleotides agree with TRBD1. The CDR3 is CSGIGTGRFNEQFF. The CDR3 DNA reads as TGCAGCGGGATCGGGACAGGGAGGTTCAATGAGCAGTTCTTC.